This T cell receptor (beta chain) emerged from a study of CD8 T cells in ankylosing spondylitis. Study results and caveats: Some of these motif variants have turned up before, in reports on reactive arthritis synovial fluid and blood. Blood of patients with ankylosing spondylitis appeared to be characterized by a TCR beta motif of several highly homologous variants. Reportedly, disease-linked clones are significantly enriched in ankylosing spondylitis patients' matched synovial fluid. Disease-linked clones bore a CD8+ phenotype, appearing relatively rarely in peripheral blood.

For TCR beta, libraries came from quantitative 5'-RACE with molecular barcodes. One entry per CDR3 protein results from TCRdb running MiXCR on the 5' RACE reads. The sample has 200,000 to 250,000 distinct CDR3 sequences; 6% to 8.5% are singletons. Per germline, CDR1 SGDLS and CDR2 YYNGEE. Deletions cut 0 bases from V and 7 bases from J, with 14 bases between. This CDR3 spans 15 amino acids. This clonotype was recorded at least ten times. Its antigen is unidentified. The chain employs TRBV9 and TRBJ2-1; no clear D. The sequence came from a male donor with ankylosing spondylitis. Material: blood, either unsorted or a sorted T cell fraction (not recorded which). The CDR3 reads CASSVVNQRPNEQFF. The CDR3 nucleotides read TGTGCCAGCAGCGTAGTTAACCAGCGACCGAATGAGCAGTTCTTC.